The 10 T cell receptor beta chains given below trace back to one sample, sequenced in a study of shared clonotypes between healthy human individuals. Naive CD8 cells comprised CD45RO-negative, CCR7-positively selected cells, excluding terminally differentiated effector memory CD45RA+ cells. Using immunoSEQ multiplex PCR, the repertoire was profiled, and TCRdb retains in-frame clones only, with some absent. The sample carries about 2.2 million clones, about 93% recorded once. Sequencing used naive CD8+ T cells from PBMCs. Receptors originate from a man between 18 and 29 years old in good health. Some clones in this sample may be carry-over from other donors' samples.

On this clone itself: The sample has other DNA sequences that encode this CDR3 too. The V call is TRBV7-9, the J call TRBJ2-7; 7 nucleotides agree with TRBD2. The germline V gene has CDR1 SEHNR and CDR2 FQNEAQ (reference sequence). CDR3 length: 14 amino acids. J was trimmed by 0 bases and V by 3 bases; bases with no gene match: 2. CDR3: CASSLERGSYEQYF. The CDR3 DNA is TGTGCCAGCAGCTTGGAGCGGGGCTCCTACGAGCAGTACTTC.

The chain is built from TRBV27 and TRBJ2-7; tentative D call: TRBD2 (5 bases). Germline lookup yields CDR1 MNHEY and CDR2 SMNVEV (reference sequence). V was clipped by 5 bases and J by 3 bases, with 20 bases between them. This CDR3 is 16 amino acids long. As DNA, the CDR3 is TGTGCCAGCAGTCCCATACTAGTCACCGGCCTCTACGAGCAGTACTTC. Translating gives CASSPILVTGLYEQYF.

The chain links TRBV6-5 to TRBJ1-4; 7 nucleotides align to TRBD1. This CDR3 region has 14 residues. CDR1 is MNHEY and CDR2 is SVGAGI in the germline V gene. V lost 2 bases, J lost 6 bases, and 3 bases stayed unmatched. The DNA for the CDR3 is TGTGCCAGCAGTTACATCACAGGGGATGAAAAACTGTTTTTT. Translated: CASSYITGDEKLFF.

In this sample, this clone turned up once. At the DNA level, this CDR3 is encoded by other sequences in the same sample as well. The chain is built from TRBV9 and TRBJ1-1, with 7 bases lining up with TRBD1. The CDR3 contains 13 residues. V shed 5 bases, J shed 2 bases, and the junction held 3 bases outside the gene matches. The germline CDR1 and CDR2 sequences are SGDLS and YYNGEE. CDR3: CASSQGGNTEAFF. The DNA of the CDR3 is TGTGCCAGCAGTCAGGGGGGAAACACTGAAGCTTTCTTT.

The V gene is TRBV30, the J gene TRBJ2-2; 12 bases align to TRBD2. CDR1 is GTSNPN and CDR2 is SVGIG in the germline V gene (reference sequence). The J segment lost 5 bases and the V segment lost 1 base, leaving 2 bases of the junction unmatched. The CDR3 has 15 amino acids. The DNA for the CDR3 is TGTGCCTGGAGTGACGGGACTAGCGGGACCGGGGAGCTGTTTTTT. Amino acids: CAWSDGTSGTGELFF.

The chain links TRBV6-5 to TRBJ2-3; 11 bases are a match to TRBD2. After removal of 6 bases from V and 6 bases from J, the junction contained 5 bases not matched to a gene. This CDR3 is built from 14 residues. In germline, CDR1 is MNHEY, CDR2 SVGAGI. The CDR3 reads CASRIAGGEDTQYF. The CDR3 DNA follows: TGTGCCAGCAGGATAGCGGGGGGGGAGGATACGCAGTATTTT.

The chain recombines TRBV7-9 with TRBJ2-1; 15 bases are shared with TRBD2. Germline CDR1 SEHNR, CDR2 FQNEAQ (reference sequence). The J segment lost 8 bases and the V segment lost 4 bases, leaving 12 bases of the junction unmatched. The CDR3 contains 18 residues. Here the CDR3 DNA reads TGTGCCAGCAGCTCCCCTCTCCGGACTAGCGGGAGGGAGTATGAGCAGTTCTTC. It translates to CASSSPLRTSGREYEQFF.

The chain is built from TRBV7-2 and TRBJ1-5; 7 bases map to TRBD1. CDR1 is SGHTA, CDR2 FQGNSA, per germline. The CDR3 is 15 residues long. The trim removed 1 base at V and 3 bases at J, leaving 3 bases unmatched. The DNA for the CDR3 is TGTGCCAGCAGCTTAGGAGGGGGCGTCAATCAGCCCCAGCATTTT. It codes for CASSLGGGVNQPQHF.

The chain uses TRBV30 and TRBJ2-1; no firm D call. The CDR3 sequence is 14 residues long. Trimming took 3 bases from V and 0 from J, leaving 9 bases between them. Germline loops: CDR1 GTSNPN, CDR2 SVGIG (reference sequence). CDR3 sequence: CAWSLAVSYNEQFF. The CDR3 DNA follows: TGTGCCTGGAGCCTCGCCGTCTCCTACAATGAGCAGTTCTTC.

The sample holds a few counts of this clone. The sample contains more than one DNA sequence encoding this CDR3. The chain's CDR3 is CASSYGGPEAFF. CDR3 coding DNA: TGTGCCAGCAGTTACGGTGGACCTGAAGCTTTCTTT. The V gene is TRBV6-5, the J gene TRBJ1-1; the D is unclear. V lost 2 bases and J 6 bases, leaving 7 bases between the germline ends. This CDR3 has 12 amino acids. Germline V gene data show CDR1 as MNHEY and CDR2 as SVGAGI.